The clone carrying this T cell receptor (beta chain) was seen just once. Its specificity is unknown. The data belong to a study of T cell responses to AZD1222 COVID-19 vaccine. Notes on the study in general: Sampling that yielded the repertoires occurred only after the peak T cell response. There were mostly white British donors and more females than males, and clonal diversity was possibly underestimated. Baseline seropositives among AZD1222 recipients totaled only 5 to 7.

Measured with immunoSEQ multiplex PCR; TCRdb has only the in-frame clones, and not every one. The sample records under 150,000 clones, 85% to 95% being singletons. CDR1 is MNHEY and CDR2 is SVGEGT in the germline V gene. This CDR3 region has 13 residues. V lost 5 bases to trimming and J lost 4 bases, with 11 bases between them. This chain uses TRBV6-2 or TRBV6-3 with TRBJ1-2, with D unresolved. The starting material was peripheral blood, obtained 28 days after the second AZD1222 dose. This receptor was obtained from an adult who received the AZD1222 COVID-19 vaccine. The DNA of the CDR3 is TGTGCCAGCAGTCCCGTCGAGGTCTATGGCTACACCTTC. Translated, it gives CASSPVEVYGYTF.